The clone carrying this T cell receptor beta chain occurred a few times. Its antigen is unidentified. The CDR3 runs 12 residues. Trimming shortened V by 6 bases and J by 4 bases, and 11 bases separated the two germline ends. Germline V gene sequence: CDR1 SQVTM, CDR2 ANQGSEA. Together with a sample-barcoded 5' primer, a J-beta primer mix was included in a second PCR lasting about 7 to 11 cycles. Every cDNA was tagged by a template-switch adaptor with 12 random nucleotides. TCRdb processed the 5' RACE reads anew with MiXCR; each CDR3 protein has one entry. The table shows approximately 690,000 distinct CDR3 sequences, with under 70% occurring only once. The data belong to a study of blood T cells in healthy people across ages. Study-wide points: The long-lived group displayed more naive CD4+ cells, plus higher diversity, than the aged donors did.

Each donor was a healthy Caucasian individual from Russia, aged about 6 to 100. Each donor supplied around 9.6 milliliters of peripheral blood. Specimen: blood. This sequence originates from a man aged 60 to 75 in good health. The chain carries TRBV29-1 and TRBJ2-3, with unresolved D. The CDR3 spells CSVMVQADTQYF. The CDR3, as DNA: TGCAGCGTGATGGTTCAGGCAGATACGCAGTATTTT.